This TCR beta chain was retrieved from a study of blood T cell repertoires in COVID-19. About the study: Both acute and convalescent COVID-19 samples were obtained from the United States, Italy and Spain.

A few counts support this clone. Sequenced by immunoSEQ multiplex PCR; TCRdb stores in-frame clones only, minus some. The sample records over 140,000 clones, 60% to 85% being singletons. The germline V and J ends were trimmed by 1 base and 3 bases, with 8 bases remaining between them. Germline loops: CDR1 SGHKS, CDR2 YYEKEE (reference sequence). CDR3 length: 15 amino acids. This rearrangement joins TRBV5-5 to TRBJ1-6; possible D gene TRBD1, 5 bases. Sequenced sample: peripheral blood. The receptor's source is a woman older than 75 with active or convalescent COVID-19. CDR3 sequence reads: CASSLSRDYNSPLHF. The CDR3, as DNA: TGTGCCAGCAGCTTGTCCAGGGACTATAATTCACCCCTCCACTTT. Full variable domain (missing parts from reference TRBV5-5 and TRBJ1-6): DAGVTQSPTHLIKTRGQQVTLRCSPISGHKSVSWYQQVLGQGPQFIFQYYEKEERGRGNFPDRFSARQFPNYSSELNVNALLLGDSALYLCASSLSRDYNSPLHFGNGTRLTVT.